This T cell receptor (beta chain) was captured by sequencing in a study of post-analysis software for immune sequencing data. Study-wide context: As for disease course, relapsing-remitting, secondary progressive and progressive-relapsing multiple sclerosis were all included. Study results and caveats: Four or five TRBV segments, TRBV5-6, TRBV5-1 and TRBV20-1 among them, were found more frequent in patients than controls. Same-batch preparations were strongly co-clustered by F measure.

V shed 6 bases, J shed 7 bases, and the junction held 9 bases outside the gene matches. CDR1 is DFQATT, CDR2 SNEGSKA, per germline (reference sequence). This CDR3 has 14 amino acids. Unique-molecular-identifier-tagged TCR beta cDNA libraries were used. The yield from roughly 1 to 10 million T cells was 500,000 or so cDNA molecules in total. TCRdb re-analysed the PCR reads in MiXCR, keeping a single row per CDR3 protein. In the table there are hundreds of thousands of distinct CDR3 sequences, about 27% of which are singletons. A few counts support this clonotype. Its target is not known. The sequenced material came from blood. The chain employs TRBV20-1 and TRBJ2-1; 10 positions agree with TRBD2. The clonotype comes from a girl aged 10 to 17 with multiple sclerosis. The chain's CDR3 is CSAELAGRFNEQFF. The CDR3 DNA follows: TGCAGTGCCGAACTAGCGGGGCGTTTTAATGAGCAGTTCTTC.